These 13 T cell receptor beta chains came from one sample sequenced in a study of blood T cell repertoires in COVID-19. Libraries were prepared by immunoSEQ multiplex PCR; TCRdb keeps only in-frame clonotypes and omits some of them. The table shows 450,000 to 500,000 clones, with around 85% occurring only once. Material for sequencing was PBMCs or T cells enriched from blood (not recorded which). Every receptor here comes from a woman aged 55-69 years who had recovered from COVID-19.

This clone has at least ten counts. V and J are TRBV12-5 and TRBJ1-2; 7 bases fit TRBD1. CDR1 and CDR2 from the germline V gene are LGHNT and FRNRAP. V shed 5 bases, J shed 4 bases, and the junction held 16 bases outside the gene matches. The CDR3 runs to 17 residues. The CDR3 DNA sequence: TGTGCTAGTGGTCCCGGGACAGTAACCCGAGGGCCCTATGGCTACACCTTC. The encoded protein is CASGPGTVTRGPYGYTF.

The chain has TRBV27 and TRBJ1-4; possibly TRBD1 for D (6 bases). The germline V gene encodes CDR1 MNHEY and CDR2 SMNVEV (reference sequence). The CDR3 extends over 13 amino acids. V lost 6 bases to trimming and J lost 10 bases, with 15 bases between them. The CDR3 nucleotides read TGTGCCAGCAGCCAAAATAGGGGGGGAAAACTGTTTTTT. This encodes CASSQNRGGKLFF.

Here the CDR3 reads CASSPSWGGNTEAFF. The CDR3 DNA sequence: TGTGCCAGCAGCCCCTCCTGGGGAGGGAACACTGAAGCTTTCTTT. The V call is TRBV3-1 (or the pseudogene TRBV3-2), the J call TRBJ1-1; D gene unclear. The germline CDR1 and CDR2 sequences are LGHDT and YNNKEL (reference sequence). The CDR3 covers 15 residues. Trimming shortened V by 4 bases and J by 1 base, and 13 bases separated the two germline ends.

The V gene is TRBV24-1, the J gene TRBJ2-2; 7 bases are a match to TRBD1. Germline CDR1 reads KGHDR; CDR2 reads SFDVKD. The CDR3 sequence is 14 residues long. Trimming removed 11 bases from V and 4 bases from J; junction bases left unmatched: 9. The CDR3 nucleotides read TGTGCCAAGTTGGGACAGAGTTTCACCGGGGAGCTGTTTTTT. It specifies CAKLGQSFTGELFF.

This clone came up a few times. The CDR3 bases are TGTGCCAGCAGCTGGAGGACTAGCGCTAACAATGAGCAGTTCTTC. Translated, it gives CASSWRTSANNEQFF. V gene TRBV5-5 combines with J gene TRBJ2-1; 9 bases agree with TRBD2. Per germline, CDR1 SGHKS and CDR2 YYEKEE (reference sequence). V lost 3 bases and J lost 5; bases outside the gene matches: 6. This CDR3 has 15 amino acids.

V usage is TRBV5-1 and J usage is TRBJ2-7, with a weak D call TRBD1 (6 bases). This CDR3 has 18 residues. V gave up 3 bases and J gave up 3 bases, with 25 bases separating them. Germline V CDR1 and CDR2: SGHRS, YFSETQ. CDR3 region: CASSSQATGPRVDYEQYF. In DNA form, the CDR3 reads TGCGCCAGCAGCTCCCAAGCGACAGGCCCTCGGGTAGACTACGAGCAGTACTTC.

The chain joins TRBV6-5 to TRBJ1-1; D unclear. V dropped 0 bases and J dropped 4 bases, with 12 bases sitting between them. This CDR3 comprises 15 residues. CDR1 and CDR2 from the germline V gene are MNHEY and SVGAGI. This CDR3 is CASSYSRLGSTEAFF. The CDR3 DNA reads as TGTGCCAGCAGTTACTCGCGGCTTGGAAGCACTGAAGCTTTCTTT.

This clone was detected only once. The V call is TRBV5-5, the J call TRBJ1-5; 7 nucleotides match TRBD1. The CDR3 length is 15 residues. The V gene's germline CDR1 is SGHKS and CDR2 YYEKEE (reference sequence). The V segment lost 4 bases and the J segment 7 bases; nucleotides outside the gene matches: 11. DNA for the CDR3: TGTGCCAGCAGCCGGATAGGGACAGAGGGACAGCCCCAGCATTTT. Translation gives CASSRIGTEGQPQHF. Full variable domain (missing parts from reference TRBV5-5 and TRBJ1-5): DAGVTQSPTHLIKTRGQQVTLRCSPISGHKSVSWYQQVLGQGPQFIFQYYEKEERGRGNFPDRFSARQFPNYSSELNVNALLLGDSALYLCASSRIGTEGQPQHFGDGTRLSIL.

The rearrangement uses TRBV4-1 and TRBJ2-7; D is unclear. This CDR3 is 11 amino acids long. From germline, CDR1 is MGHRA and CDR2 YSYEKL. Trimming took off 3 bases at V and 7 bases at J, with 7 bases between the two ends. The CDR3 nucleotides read TGCGCCAGCAGCCAGTATCGGGAGCAGTACTTC. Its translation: CASSQYREQYF.

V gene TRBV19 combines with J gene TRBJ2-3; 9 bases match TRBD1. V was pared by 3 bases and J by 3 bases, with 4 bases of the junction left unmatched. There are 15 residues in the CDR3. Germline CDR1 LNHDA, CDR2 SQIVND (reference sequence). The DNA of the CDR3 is TGTGCCAGTAGTATCGTGACAGGGGGTACAGATACGCAGTATTTT. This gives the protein CASSIVTGGTDTQYF.

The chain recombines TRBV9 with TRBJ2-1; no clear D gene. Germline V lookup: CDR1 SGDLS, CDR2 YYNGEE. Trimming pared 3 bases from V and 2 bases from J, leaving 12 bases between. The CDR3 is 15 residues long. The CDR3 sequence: CASSADMSAYNEQFF. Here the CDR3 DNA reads TGTGCCAGCAGCGCAGACATGTCTGCCTACAATGAGCAGTTCTTC.

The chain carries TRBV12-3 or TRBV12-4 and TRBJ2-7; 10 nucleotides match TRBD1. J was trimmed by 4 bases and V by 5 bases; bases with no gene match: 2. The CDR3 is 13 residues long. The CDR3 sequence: CASSRDRGYEQYV. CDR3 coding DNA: TGTGCCAGCAGTCGGGACAGGGGTTACGAGCAGTACGTC.

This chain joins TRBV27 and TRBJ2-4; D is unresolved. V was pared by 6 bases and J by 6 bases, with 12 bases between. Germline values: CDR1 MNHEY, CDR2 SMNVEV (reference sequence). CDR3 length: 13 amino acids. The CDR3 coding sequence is TGTGCCAGCAGGAGAACCCCTGGAAACATTCAGTACTTC. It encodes CASRRTPGNIQYF.